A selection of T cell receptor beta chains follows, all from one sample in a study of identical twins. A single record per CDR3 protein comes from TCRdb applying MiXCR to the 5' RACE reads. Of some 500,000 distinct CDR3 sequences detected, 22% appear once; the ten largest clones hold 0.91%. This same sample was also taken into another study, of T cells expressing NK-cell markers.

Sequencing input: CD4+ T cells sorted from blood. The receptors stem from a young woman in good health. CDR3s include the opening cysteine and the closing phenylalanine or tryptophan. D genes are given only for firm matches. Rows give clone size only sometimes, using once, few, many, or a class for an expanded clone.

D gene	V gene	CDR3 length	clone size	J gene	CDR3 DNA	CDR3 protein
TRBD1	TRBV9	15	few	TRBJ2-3	TGTGCCAGCAGCGTAACTAGGGGGCTAGGAGATACGCAGTATTTT	CASSVTRGLGDTQYF
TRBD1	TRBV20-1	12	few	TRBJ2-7	TGCAGTGCTCAAAAAACAGGACAGGGGCAGTACTTC	CSAQKTGQGQYF
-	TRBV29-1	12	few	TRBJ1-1	TGCAGCGTTGAAGAGGGGCCCACTGAAGCTTTCTTT	CSVEEGPTEAFF
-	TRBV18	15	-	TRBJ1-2	TGTGCCAGCTCACCAAATCTGGAGGCTAACTATGGCTACACCTTC	CASSPNLEANYGYTF
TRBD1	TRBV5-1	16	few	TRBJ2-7	TGCGCCAGCAGCCCAGGACAGGGTGATAGGTCCTACGAGCAGTACTTC	CASSPGQGDRSYEQYF
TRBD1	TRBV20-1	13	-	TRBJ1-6	TGCAGTGCAACCGGGACAGGCGTTTCACCCCTCCACTTT	CSATGTGVSPLHF
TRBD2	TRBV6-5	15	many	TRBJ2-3	TGTGCCAGCAGTTACTCGCCTAGCGGGGGGGAAACGCAGTATTTT	CASSYSPSGGETQYF
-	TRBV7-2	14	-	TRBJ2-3	TGTGCCAGCAGACCCACTAGCCACACAGATACGCGGTATTTT	CASRPTSHTDTRYF
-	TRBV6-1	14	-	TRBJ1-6	TGTGCCAGCTGGGGGTTCCGGGGTCATTCACCCCTCCACTTT	CASWGFRGHSPLHF
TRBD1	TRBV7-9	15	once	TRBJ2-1	TGTGCCAGCAGCCGGACAGGCGATTCCTACAATGAGCAGTTCTTC	CASSRTGDSYNEQFF
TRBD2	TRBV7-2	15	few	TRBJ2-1	TGTGCCAGCAGCCCGCGGGGGAACTCCTACAATGAGCAGTTCTTC	CASSPRGNSYNEQFF
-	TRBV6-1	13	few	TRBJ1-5	TGTGCCAGCAGCAGACAGATCAATCAGCCCCAGCATTTT	CASSRQINQPQHF
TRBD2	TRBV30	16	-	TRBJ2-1	TGTGCCCGAGATGTTGGAGCGGGAAGCTCCTACAATGAGCAGTTCTTC	CARDVGAGSSYNEQFF
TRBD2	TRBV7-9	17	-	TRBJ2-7	TGTGCCAGCAGCTTAGAAATAGCGGGGGGGGTTCCTCGGGAGCAGTACTTC	CASSLEIAGGVPREQYF
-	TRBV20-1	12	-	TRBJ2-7	TGCAGTGCTAGCGGGGCAAAATACGAGCAGTACTTC	CSASGAKYEQYF
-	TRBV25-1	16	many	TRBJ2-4	TGTGCCAGCAGTGAAAGGCAGAGTCTAGCCAAAAACATTCAGTACTTC	CASSERQSLAKNIQYF
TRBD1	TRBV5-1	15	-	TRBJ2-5	TGCGCCAGCAGCTTAGGGGCAGGGGGCAAGGAGACCCAGTACTTC	CASSLGAGGKETQYF
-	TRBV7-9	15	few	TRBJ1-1	TGTGCCAGCAGCTTAGCTCTCTCTTGGGAATTCGAAGCTTTCTTT	CASSLALSWEFEAFF
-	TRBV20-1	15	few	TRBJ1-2	TGCAGTGCTAGAGATACGGGACGGGGTAGCGATGGCTACACCTTC	CSARDTGRGSDGYTF
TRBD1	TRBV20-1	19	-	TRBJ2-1	TGCAGTGCTAAAAAAGACAGGGCTTTCGACTCAGCCTCCTACAATGAGCAGTTCTTC	CSAKKDRAFDSASYNEQFF
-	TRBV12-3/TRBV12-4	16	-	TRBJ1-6	TGTGCCAGCAGTTTATTACGGGAGGTTGGGACTTCACCCCTCCACTTT	CASSLLREVGTSPLHF
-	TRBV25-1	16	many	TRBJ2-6	TGTGCCAGCGGATCGCACCCAGGGGGGGGGGCCAACGTCCTGACTTTC	CASGSHPGGGANVLTF
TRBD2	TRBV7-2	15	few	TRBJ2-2	TGTGCCAGCAGCTTAGGAGTTAGCGGGTACAGGGAGCTGTTTTTT	CASSLGVSGYRELFF
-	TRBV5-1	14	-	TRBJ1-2	TGCGCCAGCAGCTTGGTCCCACCTAACTATGGCTACACCTTC	CASSLVPPNYGYTF
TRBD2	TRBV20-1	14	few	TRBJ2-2	TGCAGTGCTGGGTCGGGACTAGTATCCGGGGAGCTGTTTTTT	CSAGSGLVSGELFF
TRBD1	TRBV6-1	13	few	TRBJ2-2	TGTGCCAGCGGGACACAGGGGGCCGGGGAGCTGTTTTTT	CASGTQGAGELFF
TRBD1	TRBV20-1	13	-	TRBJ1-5	TGCAGTGCCAGGACAGGGGAGGAACAGCCCCAGCATTTT	CSARTGEEQPQHF
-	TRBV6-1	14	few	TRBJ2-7	TGTGCCAGCAGTCGGCAGGGAGTCCCCTACGAGCAGTACTTC	CASSRQGVPYEQYF
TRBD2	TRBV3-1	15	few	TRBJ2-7	TGTGCCAGCAGTCCGAGCGGGAGGGGCGGCTACGAGCAGTACTTC	CASSPSGRGGYEQYF
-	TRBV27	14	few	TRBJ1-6	TGTGCCAGTAAATCCTTCTCCTATAATTCACCCCTCCACTTT	CASKSFSYNSPLHF
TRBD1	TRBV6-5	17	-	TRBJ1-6	TGTGCCAGCAGTTACTCAGGGGACAGAGTTTATAATTCACCCCTCCACTTT	CASSYSGDRVYNSPLHF
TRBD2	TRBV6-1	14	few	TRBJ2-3	TGTGCCAGCAGTGCGCGGGAGTTTCTAGATACGCAGTATTTT	CASSAREFLDTQYF
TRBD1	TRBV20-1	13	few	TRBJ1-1	TGCAGTGCGACAACCGGGACAGGGGTTAGAGCTTTCTTT	CSATTGTGVRAFF
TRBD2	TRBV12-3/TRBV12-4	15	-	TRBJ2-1	TGTGCCAGCAGCCCTGGGACTAGCCGCTACAATGAGCAGTTCTTC	CASSPGTSRYNEQFF
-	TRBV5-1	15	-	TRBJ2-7	TGCGCCAGCAGCTCGATGACGAACCGCCCCTCCGAGCAGTACTTC	CASSSMTNRPSEQYF
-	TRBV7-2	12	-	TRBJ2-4	TGTGCCAGCAGGACAGACGGAAACATTCAGTACTTC	CASRTDGNIQYF
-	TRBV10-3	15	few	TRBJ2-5	TGTGCCACCAGGGCCCCTGGAGGTTCCCAAGAGACCCAGTACTTC	CATRAPGGSQETQYF
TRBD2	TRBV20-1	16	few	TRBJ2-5	TGCAGTGCTAGCTCTAGCGGTTCGACCCCACAAGAGACCCAGTACTTC	CSASSSGSTPQETQYF
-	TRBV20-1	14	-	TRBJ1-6	TGCAGTGCCGATGAGAGGGTGCGAGGATCACCCCTCCACTTT	CSADERVRGSPLHF